The text below deals with one TCR beta chain. Its target is not known. The source of the sample is a study of response to subunit inactivated influenza vaccine. Findings and limits, study-wide: Each seasonal influenza vaccination, the authors suggested, recruits few new T cells.

The trim removed 8 bases at V and 4 bases at J, leaving 5 bases unmatched. CDR3 size: 13 residues. CDR1 is DFQATT, CDR2 SNEGSKA, per germline (reference sequence). TCRdb re-analysed the RT-PCR reads in MiXCR, keeping a single row per CDR3 protein. The repertoire holds hundreds of thousands of distinct CDR3 sequences, with 12% to 15% as singletons. The material was PBMCs from blood, obtained 14 days before vaccination. The chain employs TRBV20-1 and TRBJ2-1; 10 bases map to TRBD2. This clonotype originated in a man aged 45-65 years who received an inactivated influenza vaccine. The CDR3, as DNA: TGCAGTTCCGGGACTAGCGTTTACAATGAGCAGTTCTTC. It yields the protein CSSGTSVYNEQFF.